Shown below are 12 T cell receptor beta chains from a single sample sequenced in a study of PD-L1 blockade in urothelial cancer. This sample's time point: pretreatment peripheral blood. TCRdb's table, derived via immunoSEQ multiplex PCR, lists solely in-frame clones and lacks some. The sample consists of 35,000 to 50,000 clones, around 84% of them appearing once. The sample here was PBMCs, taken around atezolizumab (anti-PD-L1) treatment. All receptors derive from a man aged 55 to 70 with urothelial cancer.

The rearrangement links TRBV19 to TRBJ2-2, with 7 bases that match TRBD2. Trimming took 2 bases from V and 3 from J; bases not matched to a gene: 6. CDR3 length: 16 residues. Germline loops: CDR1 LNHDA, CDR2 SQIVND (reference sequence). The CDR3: CASSILSREDTGELFF. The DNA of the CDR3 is TGTGCCAGTAGTATATTATCACGGGAGGACACCGGGGAGCTGTTTTTT.

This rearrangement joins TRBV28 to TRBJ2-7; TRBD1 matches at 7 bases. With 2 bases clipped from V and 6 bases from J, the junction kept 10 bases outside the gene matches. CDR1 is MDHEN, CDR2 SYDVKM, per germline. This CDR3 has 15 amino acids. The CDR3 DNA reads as TGTGCCAGCAGTTTACCCCTTGACAGGGTAGGCGAGCAGTACTTC. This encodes CASSLPLDRVGEQYF. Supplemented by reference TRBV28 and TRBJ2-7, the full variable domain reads DVKVTQSSRYLVKRTGEKVFLECVQDMDHENMFWYRQDPGLGLRLIYFSYDVKMKEKGDIPEGYSVSREKKERFSLILESASTNQTSMYLCASSLPLDRVGEQYFGPGTRLTVT.

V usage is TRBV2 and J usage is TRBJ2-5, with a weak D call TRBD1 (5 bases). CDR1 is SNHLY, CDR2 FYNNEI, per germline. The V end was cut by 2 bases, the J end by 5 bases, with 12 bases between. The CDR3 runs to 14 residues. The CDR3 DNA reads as TGTGCCAGCAGTGAACAGACAGTTGGGGAGACCCAGTACTTC. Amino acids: CASSEQTVGETQYF.

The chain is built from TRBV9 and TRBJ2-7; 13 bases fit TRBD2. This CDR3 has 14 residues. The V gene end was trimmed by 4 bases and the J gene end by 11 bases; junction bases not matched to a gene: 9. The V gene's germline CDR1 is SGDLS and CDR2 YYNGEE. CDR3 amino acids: CASSTGLAGEGKYF. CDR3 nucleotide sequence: TGTGCCAGCAGCACCGGACTAGCGGGAGAAGGGAAGTACTTC.

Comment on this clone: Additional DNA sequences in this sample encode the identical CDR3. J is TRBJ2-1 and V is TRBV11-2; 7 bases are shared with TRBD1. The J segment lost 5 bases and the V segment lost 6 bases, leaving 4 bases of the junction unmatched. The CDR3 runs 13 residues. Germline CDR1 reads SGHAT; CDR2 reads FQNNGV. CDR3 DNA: TGTGCCAGCAGTTTGGACAGGAACAATGAGCAGTTCTTC. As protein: CASSLDRNNEQFF.

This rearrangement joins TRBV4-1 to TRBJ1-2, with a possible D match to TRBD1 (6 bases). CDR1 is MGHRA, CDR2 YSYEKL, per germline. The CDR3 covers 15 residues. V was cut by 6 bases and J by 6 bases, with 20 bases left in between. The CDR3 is CASRWTAGNRNGYTF. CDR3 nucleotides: TGCGCCAGCAGGTGGACAGCCGGCAACCGTAATGGCTACACCTTC.

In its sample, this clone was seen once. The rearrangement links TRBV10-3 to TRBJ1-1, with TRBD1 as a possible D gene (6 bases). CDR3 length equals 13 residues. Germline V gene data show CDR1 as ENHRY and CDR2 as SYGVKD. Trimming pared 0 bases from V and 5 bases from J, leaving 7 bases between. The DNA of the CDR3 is TGTGCCATCAGTGAGTCCAGGGGAACTGAAGCTTTCTTT. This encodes CAISESRGTEAFF.

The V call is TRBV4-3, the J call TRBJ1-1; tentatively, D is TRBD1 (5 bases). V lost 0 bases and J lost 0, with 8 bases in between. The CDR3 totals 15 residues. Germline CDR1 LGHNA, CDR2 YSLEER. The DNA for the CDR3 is TGCGCCAGCAGCCAAGAGGGAGGGGTGAACACTGAAGCTTTCTTT. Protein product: CASSQEGGVNTEAFF.

The CDR3 here is CASSVSGTVGAGELFF. The CDR3 nucleotides read TGTGCCAGCAGTGTGTCCGGGACTGTGGGGGCCGGGGAGCTGTTTTTT. The genes are TRBV6-1 and TRBJ2-2, with a tentative D call TRBD2 (6 bases). CDR3 length: 16 amino acids. Per germline, CDR1 MNHNS and CDR2 SASEGT. The V gene lost 4 bases and the J gene lost 6 bases, with 18 bases spanning the gap.

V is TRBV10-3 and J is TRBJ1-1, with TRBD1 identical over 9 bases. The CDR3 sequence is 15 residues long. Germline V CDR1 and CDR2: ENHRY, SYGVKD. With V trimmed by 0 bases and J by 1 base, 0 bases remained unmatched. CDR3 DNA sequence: TGTGCCATCAGTGAGTCGACAGGGGGGAACACTGAAGCTTTCTTT. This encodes CAISESTGGNTEAFF.

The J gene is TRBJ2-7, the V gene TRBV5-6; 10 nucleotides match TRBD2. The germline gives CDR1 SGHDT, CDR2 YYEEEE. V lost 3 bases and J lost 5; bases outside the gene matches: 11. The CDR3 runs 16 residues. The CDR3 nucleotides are TGTGCCAGCAGCTCTTTGACAAGCGGGAGGGTAGACGAGCAGTACTTC. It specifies CASSSLTSGRVDEQYF.

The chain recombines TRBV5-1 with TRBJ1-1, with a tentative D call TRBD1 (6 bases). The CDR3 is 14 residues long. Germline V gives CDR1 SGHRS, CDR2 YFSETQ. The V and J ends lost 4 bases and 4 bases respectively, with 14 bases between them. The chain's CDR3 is CASSANRESTEAFF. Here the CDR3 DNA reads TGCGCCAGCAGCGCCAACAGGGAGTCCACTGAAGCTTTCTTT.